This T cell receptor (beta chain) was retrieved from a study of cytomegalovirus exposure and HLA in healthy donors. Study as a whole: Of several hundred genotyped donors, 81% grouped in the Caucasian-associated ancestry cluster. Findings of the study overall: Earlier analysis found most TCR beta V segments productive about 87% or about 30% of the time. Presence/absence comparisons presumed near-even sequencing depth among donors.

CDR1 MNHNY and CDR2 SVGAGI come from the germline V gene (reference sequence). Trimming at V came to 6 bases and at J to 3 bases, leaving 12 bases not matched to a gene. This CDR3 comprises 16 residues. PCR employed 60 Vbeta and 13 Jbeta primers. Assay used: immunoSEQ multiplex PCR; TCRdb lists only in-frame clones, some missing. The sample shows 110,000 to 150,000 clones, roughly three quarters of them seen only once. Turning to this clone: Its antigen is still unknown.

The rearrangement links TRBV6-6 to TRBJ2-7, with 9 bases that match TRBD2. Sequencing was done on a sample of PBMCs. This sequence was found in a woman between 40 and 55 years old in good health and CMV-seronegative. The CDR3 nucleotides read TGTGCCAGCAGCCGAATAAGCGGGGGGCCAAACTACGAGCAGTACTTC. Its translation: CASSRISGGPNYEQYF.